Sequencing of this T cell receptor (beta chain) was carried out in a study of blood T cells in healthy people across ages. A sample-barcoded 5' primer and a J-beta primer mix were used in a second PCR of roughly 7 to 12 cycles. TCRdb reanalysed the 5' RACE reads using MiXCR and keeps one entry per CDR3 protein. The data contain 1,500,000 or so distinct CDR3 sequences, roughly 43% of them seen just once; the ten biggest clones take up around 4%. The V end lost 4 bases, the J end lost 0 bases, and 10 bases lay between the germline ends. The germline V gene encodes CDR1 SGHDT and CDR2 YYEEEE. There are 14 residues in the CDR3. Aged about 6 to 100, donors were systemically healthy Caucasians from Russia.

V usage is TRBV5-6 and J usage is TRBJ1-1, with D unresolved. Sequences were obtained from blood. The origin of this receptor is a woman younger than 30 in good health. As DNA, the CDR3 is TGTGCCAGCAGCGAACAGATAATGAACACTGAAGCTTTCTTT. Protein product: CASSEQIMNTEAFF.